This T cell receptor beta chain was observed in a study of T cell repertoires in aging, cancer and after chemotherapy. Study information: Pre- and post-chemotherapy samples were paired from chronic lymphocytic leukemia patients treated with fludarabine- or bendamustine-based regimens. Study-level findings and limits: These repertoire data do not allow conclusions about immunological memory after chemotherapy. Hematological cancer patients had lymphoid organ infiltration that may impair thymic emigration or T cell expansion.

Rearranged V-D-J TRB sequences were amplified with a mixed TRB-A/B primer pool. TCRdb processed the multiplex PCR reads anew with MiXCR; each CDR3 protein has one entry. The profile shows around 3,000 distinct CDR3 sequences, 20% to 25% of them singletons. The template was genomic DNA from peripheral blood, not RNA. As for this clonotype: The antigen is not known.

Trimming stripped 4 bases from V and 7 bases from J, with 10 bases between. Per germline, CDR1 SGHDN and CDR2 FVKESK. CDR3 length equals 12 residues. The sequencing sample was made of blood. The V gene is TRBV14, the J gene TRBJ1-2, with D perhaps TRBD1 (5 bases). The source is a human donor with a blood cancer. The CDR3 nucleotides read TGTGCCAGCAGCCTAGGGGTACTTGGCTACACCTTC. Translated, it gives CASSLGVLGYTF.